This TCR beta chain stems from a study of blood T cell repertoires in COVID-19. Looked up from germline, CDR1 is SNHLY and CDR2 is FYNNEI. V was shortened by 6 bases and J by 6 bases, with 15 bases between the two germline ends. This CDR3 contains 13 residues. The repertoire was sequenced with immunoSEQ multiplex PCR; TCRdb's copy has only in-frame clones and lacks some. The sample has around 68,000 clones, roughly 86% seen once; the top ten hold 5% to 7.5%. The V gene is TRBV2, the J gene TRBJ2-7, with D maybe TRBD2 (6 bases). This TCR was recovered from a woman in her forties or fifties with acute or convalescent COVID-19. The sequenced sample consisted of peripheral blood. CDR3 in amino acids: CASRQWEEGEQYF. CDR3 nucleotide sequence: TGTGCCAGCAGACAGTGGGAGGAAGGCGAGCAGTACTTC.